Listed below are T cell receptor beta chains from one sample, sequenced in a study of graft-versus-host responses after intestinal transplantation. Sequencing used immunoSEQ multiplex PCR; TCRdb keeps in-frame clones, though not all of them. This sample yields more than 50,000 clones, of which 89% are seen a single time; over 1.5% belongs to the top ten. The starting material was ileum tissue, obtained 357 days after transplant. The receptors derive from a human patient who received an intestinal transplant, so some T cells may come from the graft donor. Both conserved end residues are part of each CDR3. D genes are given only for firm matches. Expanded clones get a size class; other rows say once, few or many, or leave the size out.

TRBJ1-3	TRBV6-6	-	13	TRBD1	CAMSGTGENTIYF	TGTGCCATGTCGGGAACAGGGGAAAACACCATATATTTT
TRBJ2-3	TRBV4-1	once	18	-	CASSQWEDLEPQRDTQYF	TGCGCCAGCAGCCAATGGGAGGATCTCGAGCCCCAACGGGATACGCAGTATTTT
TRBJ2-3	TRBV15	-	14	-	CATSRDIRTDTQYF	TGTGCCACCAGCAGAGATATCCGCACAGATACGCAGTATTTT
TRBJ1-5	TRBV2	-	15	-	CASSDLGYSNQPQHF	TGTGCCAGCAGTGATCTGGGTTATAGCAATCAGCCCCAGCATTTT
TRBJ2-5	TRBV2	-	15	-	CASSDGQGLQETQYF	TGTGCCAGCAGTGACGGGCAGGGCCTCCAAGAGACCCAGTACTTC
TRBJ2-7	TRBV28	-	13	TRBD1	CASSQTGGYEQYF	TGTGCCAGCAGCCAGACAGGGGGGTACGAGCAGTACTTC
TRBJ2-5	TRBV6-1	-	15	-	CASSEFAGFRETQYF	TGTGCCAGCAGTGAATTCGCAGGTTTCCGCGAGACCCAGTACTTC
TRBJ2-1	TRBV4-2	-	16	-	CASSHDKVPGIEEQFF	TGTGCCAGCAGCCACGATAAAGTCCCAGGAATTGAGGAGCAGTTCTTC
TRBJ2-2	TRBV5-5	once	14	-	CASSLLTNTGELFF	TGTGCCAGCAGCTTGTTAACGAACACCGGGGAGCTGTTTTTT
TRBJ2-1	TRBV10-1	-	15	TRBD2	CASSLEGGLDNEQFF	TGCGCCAGCAGTCTCGAGGGAGGGCTCGACAATGAGCAGTTCTTC
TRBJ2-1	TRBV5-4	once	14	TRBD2	CASTHSGSYNEQFF	TGTGCCAGCACCCATAGCGGGAGCTACAATGAGCAGTTCTTC
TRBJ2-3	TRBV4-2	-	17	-	CASSQDLPGDGTDTQYF	TGTGCCAGCAGCCAAGATTTGCCGGGTGACGGCACAGATACGCAGTATTTT
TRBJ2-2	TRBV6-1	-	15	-	CASSEAPLASGELFF	TGTGCCAGCAGTGAAGCCCCCTTAGCGTCCGGGGAGCTGTTTTTT
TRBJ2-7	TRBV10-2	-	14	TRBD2	CASSVTSGTYEQYF	TGCGCCAGCAGTGTGACTAGCGGGACCTACGAGCAGTACTTC
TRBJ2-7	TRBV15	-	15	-	CATGPERAFGHEQYF	TGTGCCACCGGCCCTGAGCGGGCTTTCGGACACGAGCAGTACTTC
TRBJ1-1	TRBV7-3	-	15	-	CASSLMAGMNTEAFF	TGTGCCAGCAGCTTGATGGCAGGCATGAACACTGAAGCTTTCTTT
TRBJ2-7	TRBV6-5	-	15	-	CASSYRVSGFRQQYF	TGTGCCAGCAGTTACCGGGTTTCCGGATTCAGGCAGCAGTACTTC
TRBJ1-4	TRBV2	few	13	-	CASKDSPNEKLFF	TGTGCCAGCAAGGACTCCCCTAATGAAAAACTGTTTTTT
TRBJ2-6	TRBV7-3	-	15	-	CASSLKNSGANVLTF	TGTGCCAGCAGCTTAAAGAACTCTGGGGCCAACGTCCTGACTTTC
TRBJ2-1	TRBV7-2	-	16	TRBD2	CASSFGGRRPYNEQFF	TGTGCCAGCAGCTTCGGCGGGAGGAGACCCTACAATGAGCAGTTCTTC
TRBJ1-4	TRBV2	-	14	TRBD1	CASNRDSINEKLFF	TGTGCCAGCAATCGGGACAGCATTAATGAAAAACTGTTTTTT
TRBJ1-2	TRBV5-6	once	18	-	CASSLARDITTYLYGYTF	TGTGCCAGCAGCTTGGCCCGGGACATCACCACCTATCTTTATGGCTACACCTTC
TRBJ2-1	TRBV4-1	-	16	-	CASSQERLISYNEQFF	TGCGCCAGCAGCCAAGAGCGGCTTATCTCCTACAATGAGCAGTTCTTC
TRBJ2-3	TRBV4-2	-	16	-	CASSQSPTYNTDTQYF	TGTGCCAGCAGCCAAAGCCCCACCTACAACACAGATACGCAGTATTTT
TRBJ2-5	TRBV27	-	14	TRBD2	CASMELAARETQYF	TGTGCCAGCATGGAACTAGCGGCCAGAGAGACCCAGTACTTC
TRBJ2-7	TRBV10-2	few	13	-	CASSGTGTYEQYF	TGCGCCAGCAGTGGGACTGGAACCTACGAGCAGTACTTC
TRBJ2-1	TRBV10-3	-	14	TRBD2	CAINPGGSYNEQFF	TGTGCCATCAACCCGGGGGGGTCCTACAATGAGCAGTTCTTC
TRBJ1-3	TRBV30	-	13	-	CAWSEIWGNTIYF	TGTGCCTGGAGTGAGATTTGGGGAAACACCATATATTTT
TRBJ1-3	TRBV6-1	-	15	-	CASSNRGLRWNTIYF	TGTGCCAGCAGTAACCGGGGTCTCCGGTGGAACACCATATATTTT
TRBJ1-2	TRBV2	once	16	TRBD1	CASSGGTGDGLYGYTF	TGTGCCAGCAGTGGTGGGACAGGGGACGGCCTCTATGGCTACACCTTC
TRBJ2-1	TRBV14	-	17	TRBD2	CASSQDNYGGVDNEQFF	TGTGCCAGCAGCCAAGATAATTACGGGGGGGTGGACAATGAGCAGTTCTTC
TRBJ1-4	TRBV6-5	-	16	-	CASSYIIGARGEKLFF	TGTGCCAGCAGTTACATTATAGGGGCCCGGGGGGAAAAACTGTTTTTT
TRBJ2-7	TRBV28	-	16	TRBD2	CASSLLRERESYEQYF	TGTGCCAGCAGTTTATTGCGGGAGCGGGAGAGCTACGAGCAGTACTTC
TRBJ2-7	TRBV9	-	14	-	CASSVDGRVNEQYF	TGTGCCAGCAGCGTAGACGGCAGGGTCAACGAGCAGTACTTC
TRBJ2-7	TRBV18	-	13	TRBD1	CASSRGRAYEQYF	TGTGCCAGCTCAAGGGGGCGAGCCTACGAGCAGTACTTC
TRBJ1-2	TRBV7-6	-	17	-	CASSLNVEARPNYGYTF	TGTGCCAGCAGCTTAAATGTGGAGGCAAGACCTAACTATGGCTACACCTTC